This T cell receptor beta chain derives from a study of T-cell memory formation after mild COVID-19. Study overall: Clustering of TCRs was largely donor specific. Study findings and constraints: Of the contracting clones, CD4+ ones lay mainly in CM and EM, and CD8+ ones in EMRA. Researchers found some responding clones in pre-infection memory, a sign that cross-reactive memory joined. From day 15 to 85, contracting clones were balanced between CD4 and CD8, whereas later expanders leaned toward CD4+.

Germline V lookup: CDR1 MNHNY, CDR2 SVGAGI (reference sequence). The CDR3 is made up of 15 amino acids. The V gene end was trimmed by 2 bases and the J gene end by 2 bases; junction bases not matched to a gene: 6. TCRdb re-called the 5' RACE reads through MiXCR, storing one row per CDR3 protein. This sample has 450,000 to 650,000 distinct CDR3 sequences, with roughly 20% found just once. For this clonotype: The antigen is unknown.

This chain links TRBV6-6 with TRBJ2-7; TRBD2 aligns across 7 bases. The clonotype was recovered from an adult woman who had mild COVID-19 (a few samples of this study predate the infection). Cell type and time point are not known. Sequenced: PBMCs or a T cell subset sorted from them (not recorded which). CDR3 nucleotides: TGTGCCAGCAGTTACGAGGCGGGAGCTCCCTACGAGCAGTACTTC. Its protein is CASSYEAGAPYEQYF.